This T cell receptor beta chain was captured in a study of blood T cell repertoires in COVID-19. The protocol was immunoSEQ multiplex PCR, while the TCRdb copy is restricted to in-frame clones and leaves out a portion. The sample includes more than 65,000 clones, almost 80% seen only once; the top ten take about 15%. The sample comprised peripheral blood. This receptor was identified in a man aged 55-75 years with acute or convalescent COVID-19.

The CDR3 region is CASSRDTLNTEAFF. CDR3 DNA sequence: TGTGCCAGCAGTCGGGACACCTTGAACACTGAAGCTTTCTTT. This sequence joins TRBV6-5 and TRBJ1-1; perhaps TRBD1 as D (6 bases). This CDR3 is built from 14 residues. Trimming left V 5 bases short and J 0 bases short, with 10 bases between. The germline gives CDR1 MNHEY, CDR2 SVGAGI.